The 28 T cell receptor beta chains listed next were all sequenced from one sample in a study of cytomegalovirus exposure and HLA in healthy donors. Clones were read by immunoSEQ multiplex PCR, and TCRdb kept only the in-frame ones, dropping some. The repertoire holds about 330,000 clones, with about nine tenths as singletons. Sequenced: PBMCs. The receptors were sampled from a woman under 30 in good health and CMV-seronegative.

The rearrangement links TRBV29-1 to TRBJ1-2; TRBD1 matches 11 bases. The V gene's germline CDR1 is SQVTM and CDR2 ANQGSEA. With 3 bases clipped from V and 7 bases from J, the junction kept 10 bases outside the gene matches. The CDR3 sequence is 15 residues long. The DNA of the CDR3 is TGCAGCGTTGACCCTCTAGGACAGGGGGCTAGTGGCTACACCTTC. It yields the protein CSVDPLGQGASGYTF. The full variable domain, in which reference TRBV29-1 and TRBJ1-2 provide the parts outside the CDR3, is SAVISQKPSRDICQRGTSLTIQCQVDSQVTMMFWYRQQPGQSLTLIATANQGSEATYESGFVIDKFPISRPNLTFSTLTVSNMSPEDSSIYLCSVDPLGQGASGYTFGSGTRLTVV.

The genes are TRBV27 and TRBJ2-6; 12 bases are shared with TRBD1. Germline V gene sequence: CDR1 MNHEY, CDR2 SMNVEV (reference sequence). The CDR3 extends over 18 amino acids. V gave up 3 bases and J gave up 3 bases; unmatched junction bases: 6. CDR3 sequence (DNA): TGTGCCAGCAGTTTCGGGACAGGGGGCAGCGTTGGGGCCAACGTCCTGACTTTC. Translation: CASSFGTGGSVGANVLTF.

The rearrangement links TRBV9 to TRBJ2-4; 11 bases align to TRBD2. Germline trimming cut 4 bases from V and 7 bases from J; bases unmatched to any gene: 4. Germline assignment: CDR1 SGDLS and CDR2 YYNGEE. The CDR3 length is 14 residues. This chain's CDR3 is CASSPRLAGNIQYF. In nucleotides, the CDR3 is TGTGCCAGCAGCCCCCGACTAGCGGGGAACATTCAGTACTTC.

This rearrangement joins TRBV19 to TRBJ2-7, with 7 bases lining up with TRBD2. Germline lookup yields CDR1 LNHDA and CDR2 SQIVND (reference sequence). V was pared by 7 bases and J by 0 bases, with 3 bases of the junction left unmatched. The CDR3 covers 13 residues. DNA of the CDR3: TGTGCCAGTACCAGCGGGAACTCCTACGAGCAGTACTTC. Translated: CASTSGNSYEQYF.

Only a few counts were recorded for this clone. The chain uses TRBV2 and TRBJ1-5; TRBD1 agrees at 9 bases. V was pared by 6 bases and J by 3 bases, with 6 bases of the junction left unmatched. Germline V CDR1 and CDR2: SNHLY, FYNNEI. The CDR3 has 15 amino acids. The chain's CDR3 is CASSPQGADNQPQHF. CDR3 DNA: TGTGCCAGCAGCCCACAGGGGGCAGACAATCAGCCCCAGCATTTT.

The chain recombines TRBV6-6 with TRBJ1-5; 7 bases are a match to TRBD1. V gave up 7 bases and J gave up 0 bases; unmatched junction bases: 6. The CDR3 sequence is 15 residues long. Germline V lookup: CDR1 MNHNY, CDR2 SVGAGI (reference sequence). CDR3 amino acids: CASIGTEYSNQPQHF. CDR3 coding DNA: TGTGCCAGCATCGGGACAGAGTATAGCAATCAGCCCCAGCATTTT.

The chain has TRBV29-1 and TRBJ1-4, with 7 bases that match TRBD1. This CDR3 comprises 13 residues. Losses at the gene ends were 6 bases for V and 3 bases for J; bases not matched to a gene: 4. CDR1 and CDR2 from the germline V gene are SQVTM and ANQGSEA. CDR3 nucleotides: TGCAGCGTAAAGACAGGGCCTAATGAAAAACTGTTTTTT. Amino acid sequence: CSVKTGPNEKLFF.

The CDR3 DNA reads TGTGCCAGCAGTTACGCGGGCGGAAGCTCCTACGAGCAGTACTTC. Its translation is CASSYAGGSSYEQYF. The chain has TRBV6-5 and TRBJ2-7, with D tentatively TRBD2 (5 bases). The CDR3 is 15 amino acids. Trimming stripped 2 bases from V and 0 bases from J, with 11 bases between. The germline V gene encodes CDR1 MNHEY and CDR2 SVGAGI.

The rearrangement joins TRBV4-3 to TRBJ2-2, with TRBD2 matching over 8 bases. The trim removed 1 base at V and 4 bases at J, leaving 5 bases unmatched. CDR3 size: 16 residues. CDR1 is LGHNA, CDR2 YSLEER, per germline. CDR3 sequence: CASSQGGGRGTGELFF. The CDR3 DNA reads TGCGCCAGCAGCCAAGGCGGGGGGCGCGGCACCGGGGAGCTGTTTTTT.

This clone was seen only a few times. CDR3 in amino acids: CASSQRMEGNGDYNEQFF. In DNA form, the CDR3 reads TGTGCCAGCAGCCAAAGGATGGAGGGGAACGGAGATTACAATGAGCAGTTCTTC. This chain joins TRBV4-2 and TRBJ2-1, with a weak D call TRBD2 (6 bases). Trimming removed 2 bases at V and 4 bases at J, with 21 bases between. This CDR3 is 18 amino acids long. Per germline, CDR1 LGHNA and CDR2 YNFKEQ.

The chain is built from TRBV27 and TRBJ2-1, with 9 positions matching TRBD2. Trimming removed 3 bases from V and 6 bases from J; junction bases left unmatched: 12. The CDR3 is 17 residues long. Germline CDR1 and CDR2: MNHEY and SMNVEV (reference sequence). The CDR3 reads CASSFTRLAELSNEQFF. In DNA, the CDR3 is TGTGCCAGCAGTTTTACCCGACTAGCGGAGCTCTCCAATGAGCAGTTCTTC.

The chain couples TRBV2 to TRBJ2-3; no definite D call. The CDR3 covers 10 residues. Germline V CDR1 and CDR2: SNHLY, FYNNEI. The V end lost 9 bases, the J end lost 4 bases, and 5 bases lay between the germline ends. This CDR3 is CASGADTQYF. CDR3 sequence (DNA): TGTGCCAGTGGAGCAGATACGCAGTATTTT.

The rearrangement joins TRBV28 to TRBJ1-2; D possibly corresponds to TRBD1 (6 bases). V lost 6 bases to trimming and J lost 7 bases, with 15 bases between them. Germline CDR1 reads MDHEN; CDR2 reads SYDVKM. CDR3 size: 13 residues. The CDR3 here is CASRPTGLGGYTF. In DNA form, the CDR3 reads TGTGCCAGCAGGCCAACAGGGCTCGGTGGCTACACCTTC.

V usage is TRBV11-1 and J usage is TRBJ1-5; 7 positions match TRBD1. CDR3 length equals 13 residues. Germline CDR1 is SGHAT and CDR2 is FQDESV (reference sequence). Trimming removed 5 bases from V and 7 bases from J; junction bases left unmatched: 5. As DNA, the CDR3 is TGTGCCAGCAGCCTTACAGGGGACCAGCCCCAGCATTTT. As protein: CASSLTGDQPQHF.

The chain links TRBV9 to TRBJ2-1; D uncertain. The germline V gene has CDR1 SGDLS and CDR2 YYNGEE. The CDR3 totals 13 residues. The V gene lost 0 bases and the J gene lost 9 bases, with 10 bases spanning the gap. CDR3 in DNA: TGTGCCAGCAGCGTAGAAGCGCCAGTTGAGCAGTTCTTC. This gives the protein CASSVEAPVEQFF. Variable domain in full (rest from reference TRBV9 and TRBJ2-1): DSGVTQTPKHLITATGQRVTLRCSPRSGDLSVYWYQQSLDQGLQFLIQYYNGEERAKGNILERFSAQQFPDLHSELNLSSLELGDSALYFCASSVEAPVEQFFGPGTRLTVL.

This chain uses TRBV7-2 with TRBJ2-1; the D gene is possibly TRBD1 (5 bases). The CDR3 has 13 amino acids. The V gene lost 5 bases and the J gene lost 13 bases, with 18 bases spanning the gap. Germline CDR1 SGHTA, CDR2 FQGNSA. CDR3 in DNA: TGTGCCAGCAGCCATCCGGACATGGTGGTCCAGTTCTTC. It encodes CASSHPDMVVQFF.

The CDR3 DNA reads TGTGCCAGCAGCCCCCGGGGAGCTAATGAAAAACTGTTTTTT. It yields the protein CASSPRGANEKLFF. The chain uses TRBV28 and TRBJ1-4, with no clear D. There are 14 residues in the CDR3. V lost 6 bases and J lost 3, with 11 bases in between. Germline V gene data show CDR1 as MDHEN and CDR2 as SYDVKM.

This clone was counted only a few times. The genes are TRBV7-8 and TRBJ2-3; D is perhaps TRBD2 (6 bases). The CDR3 contains 14 residues. The V and J ends lost 8 bases and 4 bases respectively, with 16 bases between them. The germline V gene has CDR1 SGHVS and CDR2 FQNEAQ. The CDR3: CASLYGAGSDTQYF. The CDR3 DNA is TGTGCCAGCCTATATGGGGCGGGGTCAGATACGCAGTATTTT.

The rearrangement joins TRBV14 to TRBJ2-3, with D unresolved. The ends were cut back, 4 bases at V and 2 bases at J, with 10 bases in the middle. CDR3 size: 14 residues. CDR1 is SGHDN, CDR2 FVKESK, per germline. The CDR3 DNA follows: TGTGCCAGCAGCCCACACCCTTTCACAGATACGCAGTATTTT. Encoded protein: CASSPHPFTDTQYF.

V is TRBV5-1 and J is TRBJ2-1, with D perhaps matching TRBD2 (6 bases). CDR1 and CDR2 (germline): SGHRS, YFSETQ. The CDR3 covers 14 residues. Deletions cut 0 bases from V and 7 bases from J, with 11 bases between. The CDR3 region has the DNA TGCGCCAGCAGCTTGGTTGCGGGAACGAATGAGCAGTTCTTC. Protein sequence: CASSLVAGTNEQFF.

The V gene is TRBV5-4, the J gene TRBJ2-2; D possibly corresponds to TRBD2 (6 bases). Germline lookup yields CDR1 SGHNT and CDR2 YYREEE (reference sequence). Trimming removed 3 bases from V and 4 bases from J, with 10 bases in between. The CDR3 extends over 14 amino acids. The CDR3 DNA is TGTGCCAGCAGCTCAAAGGGAGGCACCGGGGAGCTGTTTTTT. As protein: CASSSKGGTGELFF. Supplemented by reference TRBV5-4 and TRBJ2-2, the full variable domain reads ETGVTQSPTHLIKTRGQQVTLRCSSQSGHNTVSWYQQALGQGPQFIFQYYREEENGRGNFPPRFSGLQFPNYSSELNVNALELDDSALYLCASSSKGGTGELFFGEGSRLTVL.

The chain recombines TRBV5-1 with TRBJ2-7, with D possibly matching TRBD2 (7 bases). Germline V gene data show CDR1 as SGHRS and CDR2 as YFSETQ. The V end lost 4 bases, the J end lost 6 bases, and 23 bases lay between the germline ends. The CDR3 consists of 16 residues. CDR3 sequence: CASSDEGGADAFEQYF. CDR3 bases: TGCGCCAGCAGCGACGAAGGGGGGGCCGACGCGTTCGAGCAGTACTTC.

The chain joins TRBV5-1 to TRBJ2-1; 8 bases are a match to TRBD2. The CDR3 is 14 amino acids. V was pared by 4 bases and J by 7 bases, with 7 bases of the junction left unmatched. CDR1 SGHRS and CDR2 YFSETQ come from the germline V gene. The CDR3 region has the DNA TGCGCCAGCAGCCAGGGACTAGATGGGAATGAGCAGTTCTTC. Its translation is CASSQGLDGNEQFF.

This clone appeared a few times. The genes are TRBV5-1 and TRBJ1-3; 8 bases align to TRBD1. This CDR3 is 15 amino acids long. Germline CDR1 reads SGHRS; CDR2 reads YFSETQ. V trimming: 0 bases; J trimming: 3 bases; junction bases outside the gene matches: 2. The CDR3 here is CASSLAGTGGNTIYF. The CDR3, as DNA: TGCGCCAGCAGCTTGGCGGGGACAGGTGGAAACACCATATATTTT.

The chain links TRBV2 to TRBJ1-3, with D possibly TRBD1 on 5 matching bases. Per the germline V gene, CDR1 is SNHLY and CDR2 is FYNNEI. The CDR3 runs 14 residues. V was cut by 2 bases and J by 4 bases, with 9 bases left in between. The CDR3 bases are TGTGCCAGCAGTGAAACAGGACCGGGAAACACCATATATTTT. It specifies CASSETGPGNTIYF.

The chain has TRBV2 and TRBJ2-3; D is ambiguous. The germline V gene encodes CDR1 SNHLY and CDR2 FYNNEI. CDR3 size: 13 residues. Trimming removed 8 bases from V and 4 bases from J, with 13 bases in between. CDR3 nucleotide sequence: TGTGCCAGCGAGAAGTTGGTCTCAGATACGCAGTATTTT. As protein: CASEKLVSDTQYF.

CDR3 in DNA: TGTGCCAGCAGACATAGAGCCGGACAGGCGGCCTACGAGCAGTACTTC. The encoded protein is CASRHRAGQAAYEQYF. The chain carries TRBV11-1 and TRBJ2-7; TRBD1 aligns across 7 bases. V was clipped by 6 bases and J by 2 bases; unmatched bases: 13. The germline gives CDR1 SGHAT, CDR2 FQDESV (reference sequence). This CDR3 has 16 amino acids.

V is TRBV4-3 and J is TRBJ1-2; 9 bases align to TRBD1. The CDR3 loop spans 16 amino acids. CDR1 is LGHNA and CDR2 is YSLEER in the germline V gene. The ends lost 4 bases at V and 5 bases at J; junction bases unmatched: 11. The CDR3 is CASSPRAGDREYGYTF. For the CDR3, the DNA is TGCGCCAGCAGCCCCAGAGCGGGGGACAGGGAATATGGCTACACCTTC.